The 26 T cell receptor beta chains below were found in one sample sequenced in a study of blood T cell repertoires in COVID-19. Produced via immunoSEQ multiplex PCR; TCRdb's table is partial and in-frame only. In the table there are a few hundred thousand clones, about 92% of which are singletons. The source material was PBMCs or T cells enriched from blood (not recorded which). These receptors came from a man between 18 and 29 years old who had recovered from COVID-19.

This chain joins TRBV6-1 and TRBJ2-1; D might be TRBD1 (5 bases). Germline V gene data show CDR1 as MNHNS and CDR2 as SASEGT. CDR3 size: 16 residues. Deletions cut 1 base from V and 6 bases from J, with 16 bases between. DNA of the CDR3: TGTGCCAGCAGTGAAGGACGGAAGATAAGGGGCAATGAGCAGTTCTTC. Translated: CASSEGRKIRGNEQFF.

The chain carries TRBV28 and TRBJ1-5, with D tentatively TRBD1 (6 bases). Deletions cut 6 bases from V and 6 bases from J, with 18 bases between. Germline CDR1 reads MDHEN; CDR2 reads SYDVKM. This CDR3 comprises 15 residues. CDR3 DNA sequence: TGTGCCAGCAGGGAACCGGGACAATCAGGTCAGCCCCAGCATTTT. The encoded protein is CASREPGQSGQPQHF.

The V gene is TRBV29-1, the J gene TRBJ2-2; 8 nucleotides agree with TRBD1. The germline V gene encodes CDR1 SQVTM and CDR2 ANQGSEA. This CDR3 region has 13 residues. V lost 4 bases to trimming and J lost 7 bases; unmatched junction nucleotides: 5. The chain's CDR3 is CSVGTGYVGELFF. CDR3 sequence (DNA): TGCAGCGTTGGGACAGGGTACGTCGGGGAGCTGTTTTTT.

This clone was picked up one time. The V and J genes are TRBV3-1 (or the pseudogene TRBV3-2) and TRBJ2-3; TRBD2 matches at 10 bases. Germline CDR1 reads LGHDT; CDR2 reads YNNKEL (reference sequence). V shed 2 bases and J 4 bases; nucleotides not matched to a gene: 6. The CDR3 runs 16 residues. This CDR3 is CASSQPSGGAADTQYF. CDR3 in DNA: TGTGCCAGCAGCCAACCGAGCGGGGGGGCAGCAGATACGCAGTATTTT.

In the case of this clone: The sample has other DNA sequences that encode this CDR3 too. The rearrangement links TRBV29-1 to TRBJ2-1, with D tentatively TRBD1 (6 bases). In germline, CDR1 is SQVTM, CDR2 ANQGSEA. Trimming shortened V by 1 base and J by 7 bases, and 11 bases separated the two germline ends. There are 13 residues in the CDR3. CDR3 sequence: CSVEGQGRNEQFF. Written as DNA, the CDR3 is TGCAGCGTTGAAGGGCAGGGGAGAAATGAGCAGTTCTTC.

This chain connects TRBV19 to TRBJ1-1; 9 bases line up with TRBD1. CDR1 is LNHDA, CDR2 SQIVND, per germline (reference sequence). J gave up 6 bases and V 7 bases, and 3 bases lay outside the gene matches. CDR3 length: 12 amino acids. The CDR3 coding sequence is TGTGCCAGTAAGGACAGGGGAGCTGAAGCTTTCTTT. Translating gives CASKDRGAEAFF.

V and J are TRBV3-1 (or the pseudogene TRBV3-2) and TRBJ2-1; 9 bases are a match to TRBD2. The CDR3 is 16 amino acids. The germline CDR1 and CDR2 sequences are LGHDT and YNNKEL (reference sequence). The V segment lost 6 bases and the J segment 0 bases; nucleotides outside the gene matches: 6. CDR3 bases: TGTGCCAGCAGATTTCGTAGCGGGAGCTCCTACAATGAGCAGTTCTTC. This gives the protein CASRFRSGSSYNEQFF.

This sequence joins TRBV5-1 and TRBJ1-1; perhaps TRBD1 as D (6 bases). This CDR3 spans 16 amino acids. Germline loops: CDR1 SGHRS, CDR2 YFSETQ. Trimming removed 6 bases at V and 0 bases at J, with 18 bases between. CDR3: CASTIGGGAVNTEAFF. For the CDR3, the DNA is TGCGCCAGCACCATTGGAGGGGGGGCAGTGAACACTGAAGCTTTCTTT.

The V and J genes are TRBV5-5 and TRBJ2-7; D is unclear. The CDR3 spans 15 residues. Trimming removed 2 bases at V and 0 bases at J, with 12 bases between. From germline, CDR1 is SGHKS and CDR2 YYEKEE (reference sequence). The CDR3 region is CASSLAFLSSYEQYF. In DNA form, the CDR3 reads TGTGCCAGCAGCTTAGCGTTCTTGAGCTCCTACGAGCAGTACTTC.

The V call is TRBV5-1, the J call TRBJ2-7; the match to TRBD2 covers 8 bases. Germline CDR1 and CDR2: SGHRS and YFSETQ. The ends lost 0 bases at V and 4 bases at J; junction bases unmatched: 6. CDR3 length equals 15 residues. In DNA form, the CDR3 reads TGCGCCAGCAGCTTGGAGAGCGGGAGCCCTTACGAGCAGTACTTC. Residues: CASSLESGSPYEQYF.

With regard to this clone: Other DNA sequences of this sample code for an identical CDR3. The gene calls are TRBV5-1 and TRBJ1-4; 7 positions match TRBD1. CDR1 SGHRS and CDR2 YFSETQ come from the germline V gene. This CDR3 comprises 14 residues. V lost 0 bases and J lost 7; bases outside the gene matches: 3. The CDR3 protein is CASSLGPGGEKLFF. The CDR3 DNA sequence: TGCGCCAGCAGCTTGGGTCCAGGGGGTGAAAAACTGTTTTTT.

V gene TRBV15 combines with J gene TRBJ1-2, with TRBD1 as a possible D gene (6 bases). From germline, CDR1 is LNHNV and CDR2 YYDKDF (reference sequence). V was cut by 2 bases and J by 5 bases, with 9 bases left in between. The CDR3 runs 13 residues. DNA for the CDR3: TGTGCCACCAGCAGAACAGGGATGTATGGCTACACCTTC. Translation: CATSRTGMYGYTF.

This chain connects TRBV9 to TRBJ2-7; 13 positions agree with TRBD2. V gave up 3 bases and J gave up 2 bases; unmatched junction bases: 26. Germline lookup yields CDR1 SGDLS and CDR2 YYNGEE. This CDR3 comprises 23 residues. The CDR3: CASSGSTLGGRTSGGHSTYEQYF. Here the CDR3 DNA reads TGTGCCAGCAGCGGTTCCACCCTGGGGGGACGGACTAGCGGGGGCCATTCGACCTACGAGCAGTACTTC.

This clone was recorded only once. This rearrangement joins TRBV4-1 to TRBJ1-1; 7 bases match TRBD1. V lost 1 base, J lost 8 bases, and 7 bases stayed unmatched. The germline CDR1 and CDR2 sequences are MGHRA and YSYEKL. This CDR3 has 14 amino acids. The CDR3 region has the DNA TGCGCCAGCAGCCAAGTAGGGGGCCCCGGCGAAGCTTTCTTT. Residues: CASSQVGGPGEAFF.

The rearrangement links TRBV9 to TRBJ2-1, with 9 bases fitting TRBD1. CDR3 length: 15 amino acids. Germline CDR1 SGDLS, CDR2 YYNGEE. The V segment lost 4 bases and the J segment 1 base; nucleotides outside the gene matches: 3. CDR3 protein: CASSPDRGSYNEQFF. Here the CDR3 DNA reads TGTGCCAGCAGCCCGGACAGGGGTTCCTACAATGAGCAGTTCTTC.

This sequence joins TRBV27 and TRBJ1-2; 9 bases fit TRBD1. Germline-derived CDR1 and CDR2 are MNHEY and SMNVEV (reference sequence). The CDR3 has 15 residues. J gave up 4 bases and V 6 bases, and 9 bases lay outside the gene matches. The CDR3 DNA sequence: TGTGCCAGCAGACCAACAGGGGGCGCAGGCTATGGCTACACCTTC. Encoded protein: CASRPTGGAGYGYTF.

This clone was seen many times. V is TRBV2 and J is TRBJ1-1, with 10 bases fitting TRBD1. The CDR3 spans 15 residues. Unmatched junction bases numbered 4, after V lost 6 bases and J lost 0 bases. Per the germline V gene, CDR1 is SNHLY and CDR2 is FYNNEI. This CDR3 reads CASRDRGYLNTEAFF. The CDR3 DNA sequence: TGTGCCAGCAGGGACAGGGGGTACCTGAACACTGAAGCTTTCTTT.

V and J are TRBV9 and TRBJ2-2; 11 bases align to TRBD2. Unmatched junction bases numbered 11, after V lost 0 bases and J lost 7 bases. This CDR3 region has 18 residues. Germline CDR1 SGDLS, CDR2 YYNGEE. The CDR3 sequence: CASSVGLAGSVQNGELFF. The CDR3 DNA follows: TGTGCCAGCAGCGTAGGACTAGCGGGATCAGTTCAGAACGGGGAGCTGTTTTTT. Variable domain in full (rest from reference TRBV9 and TRBJ2-2): DSGVTQTPKHLITATGQRVTLRCSPRSGDLSVYWYQQSLDQGLQFLIQYYNGEERAKGNILERFSAQQFPDLHSELNLSSLELGDSALYFCASSVGLAGSVQNGELFFGEGSRLTVL.

The chain links TRBV5-6 to TRBJ1-6; TRBD1 is a possible D gene (5 bases). Trimming cost V 3 bases and J 6 bases, with 16 bases left between them. The germline gives CDR1 SGHDT, CDR2 YYEEEE. The CDR3 is 16 residues long. The CDR3 DNA sequence: TGTGCCAGCAGCTGGGGGGAGGTCGGTGGTAATTCACCCCTCCACTTT. Protein: CASSWGEVGGNSPLHF. The variable domain in full, with the rest retrieved from reference TRBV5-6 and TRBJ1-6, is DAGVTQSPTHLIKTRGQQVTLRCSPKSGHDTVSWYQQALGQGPQFIFQYYEEEERQRGNFPDRFSGHQFPNYSSELNVNALLLGDSALYLCASSWGEVGGNSPLHFGNGTRLTVT.

CDR3 in DNA: TGTGCCACCAGCAGGTCGGGGAAAAGGGACTATGGCTACACCTTC. It translates to CATSRSGKRDYGYTF. The chain carries TRBV15 and TRBJ1-2; D uncertain. This CDR3 contains 15 residues. Trimming left V 3 bases short and J 3 bases short, with 14 bases between. Germline CDR1 LNHNV, CDR2 YYDKDF (reference sequence).

The chain joins TRBV4-2 to TRBJ2-5, with 7 bases fitting TRBD2. Germline V gives CDR1 LGHNA, CDR2 YNFKEQ. The CDR3 has 14 residues. The ends lost 0 bases at V and 7 bases at J; junction bases unmatched: 5. DNA for the CDR3: TGTGCCAGCAGCCAAGAGCGGGGGACGGGGACCCAGTACTTC. It yields the protein CASSQERGTGTQYF.

The chain links TRBV7-2 to TRBJ2-7, with 7 bases identical to TRBD1. The J segment lost 2 bases and the V segment lost 5 bases, leaving 9 bases of the junction unmatched. Germline V gene lookup returns CDR1 SGHTA and CDR2 FQGNSA. This CDR3 region has 15 residues. This CDR3 is CASSRGTEPTYEQYF. The CDR3 nucleotides are TGTGCCAGCAGCCGTGGGACAGAACCCACCTACGAGCAGTACTTC.

This rearrangement joins TRBV30 to TRBJ2-3, with 8 bases identical to TRBD2. The germline CDR1 and CDR2 sequences are GTSNPN and SVGIG (reference sequence). This CDR3 is 15 amino acids long. J was trimmed by 1 base and V by 4 bases; bases with no gene match: 7. This CDR3 reads CAWTVTSGRTDTQYF. The CDR3 region has the DNA TGTGCCTGGACAGTCACTAGCGGCCGCACAGATACGCAGTATTTT.

The chain links TRBV18 to TRBJ1-2, with D perhaps matching TRBD1 (6 bases). Germline values: CDR1 KGHSH, CDR2 LQKENI. Trimming stripped 0 bases from V and 2 bases from J, with 13 bases between. This CDR3 is built from 16 residues. CDR3 sequence: CASSPPSRGLNYGYTF. The CDR3 coding sequence is TGTGCCAGCTCACCACCTAGCAGGGGCCTCAACTATGGCTACACCTTC.

The rearrangement uses TRBV11-2 and TRBJ1-1, with 8 bases identical to TRBD1. Germline V gives CDR1 SGHAT, CDR2 FQNNGV. J was trimmed by 0 bases and V by 6 bases; bases with no gene match: 3. The CDR3 length is 14 residues. The CDR3 region has the DNA TGTGCCAGCAGGCGGGACAGGATGAACACTGAAGCTTTCTTT. Amino acid sequence: CASRRDRMNTEAFF.

The V call is TRBV3-1 (or the pseudogene TRBV3-2), the J call TRBJ2-2, with D unresolved. V gave up 1 base and J gave up 4 bases, with 10 bases separating them. The germline V gene encodes CDR1 LGHDT and CDR2 YNNKEL (reference sequence). The CDR3 has 15 amino acids. DNA of the CDR3: TGTGCCAGCAGCCAAGTGCACACCGTCACCGGGGAGCTGTTTTTT. Its protein product is CASSQVHTVTGELFF.